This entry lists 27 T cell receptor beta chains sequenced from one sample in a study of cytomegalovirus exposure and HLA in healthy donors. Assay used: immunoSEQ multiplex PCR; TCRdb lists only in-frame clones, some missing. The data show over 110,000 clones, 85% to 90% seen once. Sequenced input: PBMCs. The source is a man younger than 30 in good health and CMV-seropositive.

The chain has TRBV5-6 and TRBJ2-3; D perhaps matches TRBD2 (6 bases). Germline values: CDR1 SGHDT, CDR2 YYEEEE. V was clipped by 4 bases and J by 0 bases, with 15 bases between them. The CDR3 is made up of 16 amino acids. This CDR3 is CASSRRLVASTDTQYF. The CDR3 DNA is TGTGCCAGCAGCAGACGACTAGTCGCTAGCACAGATACGCAGTATTTT.

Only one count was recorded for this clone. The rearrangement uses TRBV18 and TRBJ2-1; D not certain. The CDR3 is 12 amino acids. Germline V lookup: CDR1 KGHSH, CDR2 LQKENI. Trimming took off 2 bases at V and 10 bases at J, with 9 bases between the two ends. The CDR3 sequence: CASSPWSREQFF. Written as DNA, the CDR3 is TGTGCCAGCTCACCATGGTCCCGGGAGCAGTTCTTC.

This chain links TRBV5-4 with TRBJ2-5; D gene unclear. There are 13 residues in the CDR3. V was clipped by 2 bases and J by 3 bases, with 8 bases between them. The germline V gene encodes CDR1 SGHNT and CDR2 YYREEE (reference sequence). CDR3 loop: CASSFDAEETQYF. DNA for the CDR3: TGTGCCAGCAGCTTTGATGCGGAAGAGACCCAGTACTTC.

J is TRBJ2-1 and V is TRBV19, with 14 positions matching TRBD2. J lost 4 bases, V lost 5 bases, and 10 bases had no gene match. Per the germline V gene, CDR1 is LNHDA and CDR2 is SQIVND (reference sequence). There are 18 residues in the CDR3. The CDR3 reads CASSPGTSGRGAYNEQFF. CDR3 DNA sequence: TGTGCCAGTAGTCCGGGGACTAGCGGGAGAGGGGCGTACAATGAGCAGTTCTTC.

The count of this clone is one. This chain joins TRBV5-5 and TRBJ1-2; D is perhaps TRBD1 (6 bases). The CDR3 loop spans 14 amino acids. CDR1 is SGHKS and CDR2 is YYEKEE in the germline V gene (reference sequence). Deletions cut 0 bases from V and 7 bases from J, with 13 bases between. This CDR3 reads CASSLDRGATGYTF. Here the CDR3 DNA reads TGTGCCAGCAGCTTGGATCGGGGGGCTACTGGCTACACCTTC.

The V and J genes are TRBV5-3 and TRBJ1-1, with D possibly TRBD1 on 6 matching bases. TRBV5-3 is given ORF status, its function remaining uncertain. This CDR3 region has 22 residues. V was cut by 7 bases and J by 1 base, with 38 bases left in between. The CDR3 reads CARRHQNQRGDNQSTWNTEAFF. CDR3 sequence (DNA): TGTGCCAGACGGCACCAAAATCAAAGAGGGGACAACCAAAGTACCTGGAACACTGAAGCTTTCTTT.

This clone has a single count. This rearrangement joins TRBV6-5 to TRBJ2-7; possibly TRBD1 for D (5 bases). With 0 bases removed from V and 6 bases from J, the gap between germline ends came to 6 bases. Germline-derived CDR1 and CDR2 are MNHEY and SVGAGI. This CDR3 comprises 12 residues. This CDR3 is CASSYSGREQYF. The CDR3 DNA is TGTGCCAGCAGTTACTCGGGGCGCGAGCAGTACTTC.

In DNA form, the CDR3 reads TGTGCCAGCTCACCCTCCACAGGGGGCCCTGGAGAGCAGTACTTC. This sequence encodes CASSPSTGGPGEQYF. The chain recombines TRBV18 with TRBJ2-7; 9 positions match TRBD1. Per germline, CDR1 KGHSH and CDR2 LQKENI. After removal of 3 bases from V and 7 bases from J, the junction contained 10 bases not matched to a gene. CDR3 size: 15 residues.

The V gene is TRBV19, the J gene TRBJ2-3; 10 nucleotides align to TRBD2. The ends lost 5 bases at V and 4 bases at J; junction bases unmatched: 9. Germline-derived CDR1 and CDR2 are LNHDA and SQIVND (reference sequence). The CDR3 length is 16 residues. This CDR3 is CASSRERGGRADTQYF. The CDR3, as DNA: TGTGCCAGTAGTCGTGAGCGGGGGGGCCGAGCAGATACGCAGTATTTT.

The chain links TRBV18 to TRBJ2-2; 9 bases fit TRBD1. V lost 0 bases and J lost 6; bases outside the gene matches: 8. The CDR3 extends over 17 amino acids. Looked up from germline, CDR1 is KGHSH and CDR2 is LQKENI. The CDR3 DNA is TGTGCCAGCTCACCACCGATTGGGACAGGGCGGTCCGGGGAGCTGTTTTTT. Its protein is CASSPPIGTGRSGELFF.

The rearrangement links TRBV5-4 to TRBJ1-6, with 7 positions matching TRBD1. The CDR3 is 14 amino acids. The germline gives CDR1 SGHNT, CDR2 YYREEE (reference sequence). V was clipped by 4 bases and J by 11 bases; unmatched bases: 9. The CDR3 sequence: CASSRTGPLTPLHF. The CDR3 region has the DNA TGTGCCAGCAGCCGGACAGGCCCGTTAACACCCCTCCACTTT.

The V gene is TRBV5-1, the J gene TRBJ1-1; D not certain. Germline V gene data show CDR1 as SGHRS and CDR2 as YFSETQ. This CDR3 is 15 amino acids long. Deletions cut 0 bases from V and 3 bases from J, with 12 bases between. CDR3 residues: CASSLAAGMDTEAFF. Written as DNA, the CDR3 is TGCGCCAGCAGCTTGGCGGCGGGAATGGACACTGAAGCTTTCTTT.

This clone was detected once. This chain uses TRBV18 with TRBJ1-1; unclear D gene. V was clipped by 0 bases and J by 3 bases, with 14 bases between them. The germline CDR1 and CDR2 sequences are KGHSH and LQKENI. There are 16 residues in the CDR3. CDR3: CASSPPGRGMDTEAFF. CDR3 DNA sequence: TGTGCCAGCTCACCACCGGGTAGAGGGATGGACACTGAAGCTTTCTTT.

The CDR3: CASSLGLAGGRSNQPQHF. In DNA, the CDR3 is TGTGCCAGCAGCTTAGGATTGGCAGGGGGTAGGAGCAATCAGCCCCAGCATTTT. The rearrangement uses TRBV11-3 and TRBJ1-5; 7 positions match TRBD1. After removal of 1 base from V and 1 base from J, the junction contained 10 bases not matched to a gene. The germline V gene has CDR1 SGHNT and CDR2 YENEEA. The CDR3 extends over 18 amino acids.

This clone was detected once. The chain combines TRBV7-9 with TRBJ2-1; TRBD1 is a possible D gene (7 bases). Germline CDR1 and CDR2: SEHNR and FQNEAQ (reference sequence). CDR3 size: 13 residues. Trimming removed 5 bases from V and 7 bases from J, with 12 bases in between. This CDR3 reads CASSHRGGNEQFF. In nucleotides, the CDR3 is TGTGCCAGCAGCCACAGGGGAGGAAATGAGCAGTTCTTC.

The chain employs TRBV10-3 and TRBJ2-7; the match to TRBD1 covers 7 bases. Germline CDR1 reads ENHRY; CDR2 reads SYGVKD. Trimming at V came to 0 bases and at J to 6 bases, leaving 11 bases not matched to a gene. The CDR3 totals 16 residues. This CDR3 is CAISESGTESFSEQYF. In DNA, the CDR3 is TGTGCCATCAGTGAGTCGGGGACAGAGTCATTCTCCGAGCAGTACTTC.

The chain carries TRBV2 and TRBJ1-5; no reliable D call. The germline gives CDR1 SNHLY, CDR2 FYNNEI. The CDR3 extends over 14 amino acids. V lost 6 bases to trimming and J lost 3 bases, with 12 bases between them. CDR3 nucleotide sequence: TGTGCCAGCAGACGATTCGGTACCAATCAGCCCCAGCATTTT. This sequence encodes CASRRFGTNQPQHF.

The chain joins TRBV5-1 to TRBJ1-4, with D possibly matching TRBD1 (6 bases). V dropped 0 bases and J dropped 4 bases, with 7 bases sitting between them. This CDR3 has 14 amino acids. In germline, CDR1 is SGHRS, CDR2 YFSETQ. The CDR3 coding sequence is TGCGCCAGCAGCTTGGGGGGGCATAATGAAAAACTGTTTTTT. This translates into CASSLGGHNEKLFF.

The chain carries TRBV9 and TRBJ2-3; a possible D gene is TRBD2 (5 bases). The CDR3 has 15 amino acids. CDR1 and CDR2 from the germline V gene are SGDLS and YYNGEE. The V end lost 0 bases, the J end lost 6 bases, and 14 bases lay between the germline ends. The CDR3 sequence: CASSVAPRGEDTQYF. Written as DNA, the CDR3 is TGTGCCAGCAGCGTAGCTCCACGGGGAGAGGATACGCAGTATTTT.

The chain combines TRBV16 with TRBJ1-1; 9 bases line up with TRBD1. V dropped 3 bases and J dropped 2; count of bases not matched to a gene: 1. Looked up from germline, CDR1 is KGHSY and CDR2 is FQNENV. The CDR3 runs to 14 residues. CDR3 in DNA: TGTGCCAGCAGCCAGGGACAGGGCAACACTGAAGCTTTCTTT. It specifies CASSQGQGNTEAFF.

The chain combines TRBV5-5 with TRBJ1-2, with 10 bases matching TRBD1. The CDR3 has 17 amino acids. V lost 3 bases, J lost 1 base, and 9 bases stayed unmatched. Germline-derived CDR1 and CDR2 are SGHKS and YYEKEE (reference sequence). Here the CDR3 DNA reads TGTGCCAGCAGCTCGAGGACAGGGGGAAGACTTAACTATGGCTACACCTTC. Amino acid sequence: CASSSRTGGRLNYGYTF.

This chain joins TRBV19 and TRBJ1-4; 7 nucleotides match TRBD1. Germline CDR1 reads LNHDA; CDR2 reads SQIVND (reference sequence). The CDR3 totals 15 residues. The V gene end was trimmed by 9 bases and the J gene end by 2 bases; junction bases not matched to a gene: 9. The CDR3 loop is CASQEGGLTNEKLFF. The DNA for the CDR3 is TGTGCCAGCCAAGAAGGGGGCCTGACTAATGAAAAACTGTTTTTT.

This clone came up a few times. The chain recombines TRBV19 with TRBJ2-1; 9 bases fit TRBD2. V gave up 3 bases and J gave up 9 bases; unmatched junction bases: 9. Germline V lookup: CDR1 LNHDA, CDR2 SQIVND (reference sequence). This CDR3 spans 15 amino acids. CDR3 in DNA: TGTGCCAGTAGTATTCTAGCGGGAAGTTCCGGTGAGCAGTTCTTC. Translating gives CASSILAGSSGEQFF.

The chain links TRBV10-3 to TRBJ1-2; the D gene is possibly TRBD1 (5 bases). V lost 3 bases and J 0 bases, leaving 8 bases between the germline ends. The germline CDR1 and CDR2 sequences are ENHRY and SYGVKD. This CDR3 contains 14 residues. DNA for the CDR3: TGTGCCATCAGTGACCCCAGGGCTAACTATGGCTACACCTTC. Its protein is CAISDPRANYGYTF.

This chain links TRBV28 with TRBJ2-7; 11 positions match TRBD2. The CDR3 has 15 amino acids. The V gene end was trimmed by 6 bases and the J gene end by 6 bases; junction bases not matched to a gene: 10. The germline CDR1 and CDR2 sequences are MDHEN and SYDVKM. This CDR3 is CASRPPLAGGFEQYF. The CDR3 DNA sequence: TGTGCCAGCAGGCCCCCTTTAGCGGGAGGGTTCGAGCAGTACTTC.

The CDR3 is CASSFGTASYNEQFF. The CDR3 coding sequence is TGTGCCAGCAGCTTCGGGACAGCCTCCTACAATGAGCAGTTCTTC. The chain uses TRBV5-4 and TRBJ2-1; 7 bases are a match to TRBD1. CDR1 is SGHNT and CDR2 is YYREEE in the germline V gene (reference sequence). CDR3 size: 15 residues. V dropped 2 bases and J dropped 0; count of bases not matched to a gene: 2.

In DNA, the CDR3 is TGTGCCAGCAGCATGACTAGCGGGAGGACCACAGATACGCAGTATTTT. Translation gives CASSMTSGRTTDTQYF. This sequence joins TRBV7-9 and TRBJ2-3, with 13 bases lining up with TRBD2. The CDR3 covers 16 residues. The V gene end was trimmed by 5 bases and the J gene end by 2 bases; junction bases not matched to a gene: 4. Germline lookup yields CDR1 SEHNR and CDR2 FQNEAQ (reference sequence).